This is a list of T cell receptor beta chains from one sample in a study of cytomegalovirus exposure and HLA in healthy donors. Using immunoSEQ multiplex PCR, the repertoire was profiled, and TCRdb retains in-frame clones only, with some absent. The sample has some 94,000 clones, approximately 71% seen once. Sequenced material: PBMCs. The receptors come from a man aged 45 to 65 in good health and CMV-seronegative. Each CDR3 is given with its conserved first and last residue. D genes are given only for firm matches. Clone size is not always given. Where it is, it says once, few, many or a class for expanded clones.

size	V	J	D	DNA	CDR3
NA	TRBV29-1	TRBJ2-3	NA	TGCAGCGTTGATAGTATTGCAGATACGCAGTATTTT	CSVDSIADTQYF
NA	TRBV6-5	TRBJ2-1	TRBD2	TGTGCCAGCAGACCACGGGCGGGGGTTAATGAGCAGTTCTTC	CASRPRAGVNEQFF
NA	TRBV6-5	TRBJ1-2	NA	TGTGCCAGCAGAACAGGGATCTATGGCTACACCTTC	CASRTGIYGYTF
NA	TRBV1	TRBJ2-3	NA	TGCACCAGCAGCCAAGGGGCGGGAGCACACACAGATACGCAGTATTTT	CTSSQGAGAHTDTQYF
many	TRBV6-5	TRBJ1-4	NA	TGTGCCAGCAGTTACCGGACACCCGGGAATGAAAAACTGTTTTTT	CASSYRTPGNEKLFF
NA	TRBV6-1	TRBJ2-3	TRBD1	TGTGCCAGCAGTGCCATTCGGACAGGGGGCAGCACAGATACGCAGTATTTT	CASSAIRTGGSTDTQYF
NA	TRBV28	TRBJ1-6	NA	TGTGCCAGCAGTTTATGGTGGGGGCGGAATTCACCCCTCCACTTT	CASSLWWGRNSPLHF
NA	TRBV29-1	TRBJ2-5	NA	TGCAGCGTTCTAGTCGGGGGAGAGACCCAGTACTTC	CSVLVGGETQYF
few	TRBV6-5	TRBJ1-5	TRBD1	TGTGCCAGCAGTCTGGGACAGGGGGGTTATCAGCCCCAGCATTTT	CASSLGQGGYQPQHF
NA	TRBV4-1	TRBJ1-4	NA	TGCGCCAGCAGCCACCAACAGGGCTATAATGAAAAACTGTTTTTT	CASSHQQGYNEKLFF
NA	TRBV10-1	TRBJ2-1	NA	TGCGCCAGCAGTCTCGGACAAAGCTCCTACAATGAGCAGTTCTTC	CASSLGQSSYNEQFF
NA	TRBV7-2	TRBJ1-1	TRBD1	TGTGCCAGCAGCTACCGGACAGGGAACACTGAAGCTTTCTTT	CASSYRTGNTEAFF
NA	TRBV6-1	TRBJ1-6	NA	TGTGCCAGCATGGCGGGTAACTATAATTCACCCCTCCACTTT	CASMAGNYNSPLHF
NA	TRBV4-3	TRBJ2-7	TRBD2	TGCGCCAGCAGCCAAGATCGGGCTAGCGGGTCCTACGAGCAGTACTTC	CASSQDRASGSYEQYF
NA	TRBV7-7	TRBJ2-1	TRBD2	TGTGCTAGCAGCTTAGCTAGCGGGAGATTAGATGAGCAGTTCTTC	CASSLASGRLDEQFF
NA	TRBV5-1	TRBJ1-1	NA	TGCGCCAGCAGCTCGGACAGCTCCATGAACACTGAAGCTTTCTTT	CASSSDSSMNTEAFF
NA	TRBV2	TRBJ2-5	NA	TGTGCCAGCACCTTAGGGGGTTTCCAAGAGACCCAGTACTTC	CASTLGGFQETQYF
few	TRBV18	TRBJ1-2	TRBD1	TGTGCCAGCTCACCAGACAGGGTATATGGCTACACCTTC	CASSPDRVYGYTF
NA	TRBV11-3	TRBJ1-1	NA	TGTGCCAGCAGCTTACAGGGGTACACTGAAGCTTTCTTT	CASSLQGYTEAFF
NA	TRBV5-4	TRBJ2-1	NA	TGTGCCAGCAGCTTGAGGACTCTCTCCTACAATGAGCAGTTCTTC	CASSLRTLSYNEQFF
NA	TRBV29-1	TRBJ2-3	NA	TGCAGCGTTGAAGGATCGGGTCGAAGCGGATGGGGCACAGATACGCAGTATTTT	CSVEGSGRSGWGTDTQYF
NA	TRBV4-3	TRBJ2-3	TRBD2	TGCGCCAGCAGCCAGGCGGGAGGAAGACTAGCTAGCACAGATACGCAGTATTTT	CASSQAGGRLASTDTQYF
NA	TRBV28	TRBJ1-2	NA	TGTGCCAGCAGTTACCCCGGAGTCGGTGGCTACACCTTC	CASSYPGVGGYTF
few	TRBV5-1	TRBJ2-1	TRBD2	TGCGCCAGCAGCTTGGGGTCTAGCGGGTCAAATGAGCAGTTCTTC	CASSLGSSGSNEQFF
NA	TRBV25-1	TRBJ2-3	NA	TGTGCCAGCAGTGATTCTCCACTACTTAGCACAGATACGCAGTATTTT	CASSDSPLLSTDTQYF
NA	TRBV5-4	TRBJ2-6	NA	TGTGCCAGCAGCCTACCGGGACTGAGGTCTGGGGCCAACGTCCTGACTTTC	CASSLPGLRSGANVLTF
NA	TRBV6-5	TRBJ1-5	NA	TGTGCCAGCAGCCTCAGGGGTCATCAGCCCCAGCATTTT	CASSLRGHQPQHF
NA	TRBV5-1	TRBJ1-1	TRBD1	TGCGCCAGCAGCGTTACAGGGGAGTATCACACTGAAGCTTTCTTT	CASSVTGEYHTEAFF
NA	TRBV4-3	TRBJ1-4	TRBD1	TGCGCCAGCAGCCAGACAGGGGTGGGTGAAAAACTGTTTTTT	CASSQTGVGEKLFF
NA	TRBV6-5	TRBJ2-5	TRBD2	TGTGCCAGCAGCGCCGGGACTATGCTAGAGACCCAGTACTTC	CASSAGTMLETQYF
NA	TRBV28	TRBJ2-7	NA	TGTGCCAGCACCGACGGGACACGGGCAACCTACGAGCAGTACTTC	CASTDGTRATYEQYF
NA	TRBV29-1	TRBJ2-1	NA	TGCAGCGTTGAATCGGTCGGCCCTACGGGTGACAGGCTCCCCTACAATGAGCAGTTCTTC	CSVESVGPTGDRLPYNEQFF
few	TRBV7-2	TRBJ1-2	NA	TGTGCCAGCAGCTTAGTCGACAGTGGTATTGGTGGCTACACCTTC	CASSLVDSGIGGYTF
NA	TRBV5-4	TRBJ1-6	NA	TGTGCCAGCAGCTTGGCCTCCAGGGGAGAATCACCCCTCCACTTT	CASSLASRGESPLHF
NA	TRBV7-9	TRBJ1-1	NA	TGTTCCAGCAGCTTAGCCCCTATTGAAGCTTTCTTT	CSSSLAPIEAFF
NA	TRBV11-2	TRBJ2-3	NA	TGTGCCAGCAGCTTAGATCTAGTCAGACGCACAGATACGCAGTATTTT	CASSLDLVRRTDTQYF
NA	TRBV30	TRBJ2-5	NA	TGTGCCTGGAATCCAGGCCCGTACCAAGAGACCCAGTACTTC	CAWNPGPYQETQYF
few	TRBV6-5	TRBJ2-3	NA	TGTGCCAGCAGTCCTGGAGGAGATACGCAGTATTTT	CASSPGGDTQYF
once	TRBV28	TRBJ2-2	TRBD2	TGTGCCAGCAGTTTGGTAGGCGGGGGGATCGACGGGGAGCTGTTTTTT	CASSLVGGGIDGELFF
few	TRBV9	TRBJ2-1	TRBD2	TGTGCCAGCAGCGTTAGGTCTAGCGGGGCCTACAATGAGCAGTTCTTC	CASSVRSSGAYNEQFF
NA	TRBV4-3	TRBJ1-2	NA	TGCGCCAGCAGCCCTTTGGGGGGTAACTATGGCTACACCTTC	CASSPLGGNYGYTF
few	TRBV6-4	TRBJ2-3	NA	TGTGCCAGCAGTGACGAGGGGGGGGGCACAGATACGCAGTATTTT	CASSDEGGGTDTQYF
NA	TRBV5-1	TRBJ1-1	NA	TGCGCCAGCAAACAGGGAAGGAACACTGAAGCTTTCTTT	CASKQGRNTEAFF
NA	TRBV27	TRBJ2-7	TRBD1	TGTGCCAGCAGAACTATCGGGACAGGGCACTACGAGCAGTACTTC	CASRTIGTGHYEQYF
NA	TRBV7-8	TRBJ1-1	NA	TGTGCCAGCAAACCCCGGAGATTGATCGGAGCTTTCTTT	CASKPRRLIGAFF
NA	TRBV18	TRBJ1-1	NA	TGTGCTTTTCGAGGAGCGGGTACTGAAGCTTTCTTT	CAFRGAGTEAFF
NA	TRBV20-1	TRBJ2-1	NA	TGCAGGGCGAGAGGGGAGAATGAGCAGTTCTTC	CRARGENEQFF
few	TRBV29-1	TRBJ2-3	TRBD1	TGCAGCGTTGACGCAGGGGGCACAGATAAGAAGTATTTT	CSVDAGGTDKKYF
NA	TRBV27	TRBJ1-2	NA	TGTGCCAGCAGTTTATCGAGATACCGGGAGGAGATGGGCTACACCTTC	CASSLSRYREEMGYTF
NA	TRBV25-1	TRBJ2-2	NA	TGTGCCAGCAGTGCCCCGACTGCAACCGGGGAGCTGTTTTTT	CASSAPTATGELFF
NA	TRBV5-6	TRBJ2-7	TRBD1	TGTGCCAGCAGCTTGGGGTTCACAGGGGTCGAGCAGTACTTC	CASSLGFTGVEQYF
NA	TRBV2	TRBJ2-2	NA	TGTGCCAGCAAGGCAGGGGGGTACACCGGGGAGCTGTTTTTT	CASKAGGYTGELFF
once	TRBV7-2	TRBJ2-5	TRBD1	TGTGCCAGCAGTAAACCGGGGACAGGGGGAAAGACCCAGTACTTC	CASSKPGTGGKTQYF
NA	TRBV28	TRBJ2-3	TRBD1	TGTGCCAGCAGTTTATTCCCGCCGTGGGAGGACAGGGCCATCACAGATACGCAGTATTTT	CASSLFPPWEDRAITDTQYF
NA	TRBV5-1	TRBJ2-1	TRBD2	TGCGCCAGCAGCCCGGGACTAGCGGGACCCAAGATCTCCTACAATGAGCAGTTCTTC	CASSPGLAGPKISYNEQFF